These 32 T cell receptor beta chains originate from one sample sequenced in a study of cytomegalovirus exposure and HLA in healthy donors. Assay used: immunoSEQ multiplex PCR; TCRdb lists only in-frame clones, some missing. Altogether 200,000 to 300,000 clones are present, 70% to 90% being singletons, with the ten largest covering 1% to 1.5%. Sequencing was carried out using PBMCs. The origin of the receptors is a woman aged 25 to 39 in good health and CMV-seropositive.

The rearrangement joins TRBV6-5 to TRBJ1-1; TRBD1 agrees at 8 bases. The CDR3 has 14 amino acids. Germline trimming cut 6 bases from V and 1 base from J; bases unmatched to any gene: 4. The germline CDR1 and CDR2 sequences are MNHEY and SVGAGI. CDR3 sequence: CASSRGLTNTEAFF. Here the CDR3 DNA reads TGTGCCAGCAGCAGGGGGCTTACGAACACTGAAGCTTTCTTT.

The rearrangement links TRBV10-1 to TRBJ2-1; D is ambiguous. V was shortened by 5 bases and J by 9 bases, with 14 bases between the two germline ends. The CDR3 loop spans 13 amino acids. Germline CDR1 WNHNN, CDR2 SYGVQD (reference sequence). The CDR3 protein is CASSLLRNGEQFF. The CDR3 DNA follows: TGCGCCAGCAGTTTGTTGAGAAACGGTGAGCAGTTCTTC.

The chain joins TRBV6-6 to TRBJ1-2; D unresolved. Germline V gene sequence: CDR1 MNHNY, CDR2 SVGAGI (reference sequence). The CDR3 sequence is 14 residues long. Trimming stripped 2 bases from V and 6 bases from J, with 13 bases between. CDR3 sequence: CASSYRTGYDGYTF. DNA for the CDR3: TGTGCCAGCAGTTACCGGACTGGCTATGATGGCTACACCTTC.

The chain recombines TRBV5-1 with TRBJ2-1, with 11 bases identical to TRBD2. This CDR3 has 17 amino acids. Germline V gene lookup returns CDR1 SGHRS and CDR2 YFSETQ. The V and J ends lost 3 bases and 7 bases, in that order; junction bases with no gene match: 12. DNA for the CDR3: TGCGCCAGCAGCTGGGGACCACTAGCGGGAGACGTGAATGAGCAGTTCTTC. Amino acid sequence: CASSWGPLAGDVNEQFF.

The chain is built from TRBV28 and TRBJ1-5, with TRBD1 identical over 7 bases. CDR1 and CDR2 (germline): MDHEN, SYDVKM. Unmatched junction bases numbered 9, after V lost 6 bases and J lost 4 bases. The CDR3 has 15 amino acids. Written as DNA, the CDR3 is TGTGCCAGCAGCTATGTACAGGGGAGTAATCAGCCCCAGCATTTT. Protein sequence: CASSYVQGSNQPQHF.

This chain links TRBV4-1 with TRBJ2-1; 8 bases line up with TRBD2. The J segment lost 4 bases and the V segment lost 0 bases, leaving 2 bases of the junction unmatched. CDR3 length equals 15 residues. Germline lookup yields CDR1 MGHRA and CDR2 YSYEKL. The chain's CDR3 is CASSQDSGIYNEQFF. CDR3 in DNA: TGCGCCAGCAGCCAAGATAGCGGGATTTACAATGAGCAGTTCTTC.

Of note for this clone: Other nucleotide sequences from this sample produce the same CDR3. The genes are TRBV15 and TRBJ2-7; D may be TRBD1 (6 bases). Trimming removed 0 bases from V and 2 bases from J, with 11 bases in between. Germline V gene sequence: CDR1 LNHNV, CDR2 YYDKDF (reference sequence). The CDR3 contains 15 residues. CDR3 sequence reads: CATSRDAQGTYEQYF. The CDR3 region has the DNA TGTGCCACCAGCAGAGATGCCCAGGGGACCTACGAGCAGTACTTC.

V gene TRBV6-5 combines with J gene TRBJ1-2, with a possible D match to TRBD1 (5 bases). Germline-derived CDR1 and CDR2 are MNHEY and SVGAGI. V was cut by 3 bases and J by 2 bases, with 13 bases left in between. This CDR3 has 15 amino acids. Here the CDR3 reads CASSYTQGANYGYTF. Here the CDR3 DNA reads TGTGCCAGCAGTTATACGCAGGGCGCCAACTATGGCTACACCTTC.

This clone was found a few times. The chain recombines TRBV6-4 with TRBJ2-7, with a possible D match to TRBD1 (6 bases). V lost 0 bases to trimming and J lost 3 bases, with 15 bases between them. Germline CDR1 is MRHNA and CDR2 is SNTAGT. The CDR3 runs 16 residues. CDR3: CASSDSKHRVHYEQYF. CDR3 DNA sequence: TGTGCCAGCAGTGACTCAAAGCACAGGGTTCACTACGAGCAGTACTTC.

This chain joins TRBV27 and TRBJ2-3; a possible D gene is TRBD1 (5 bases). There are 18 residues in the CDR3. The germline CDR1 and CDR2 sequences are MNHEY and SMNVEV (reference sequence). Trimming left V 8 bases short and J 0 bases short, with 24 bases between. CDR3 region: CASSFSGKPWESTDTQYF. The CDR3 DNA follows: TGTGCCAGCTCGTTTTCAGGGAAGCCCTGGGAAAGCACAGATACGCAGTATTTT.

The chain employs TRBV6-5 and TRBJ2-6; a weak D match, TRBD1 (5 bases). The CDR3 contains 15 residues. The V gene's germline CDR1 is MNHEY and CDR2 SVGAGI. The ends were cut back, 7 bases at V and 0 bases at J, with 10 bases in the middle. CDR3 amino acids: CASTIQGSGANVLTF. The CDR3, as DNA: TGTGCCAGCACCATCCAGGGCTCTGGGGCCAACGTCCTGACTTTC.

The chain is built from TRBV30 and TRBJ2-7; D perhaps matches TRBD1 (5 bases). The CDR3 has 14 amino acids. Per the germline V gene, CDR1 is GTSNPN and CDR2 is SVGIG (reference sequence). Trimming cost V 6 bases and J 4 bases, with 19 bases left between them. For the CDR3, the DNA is TGTGCCTGCGACAGATCCCGGACCTTATACGAGCAGTACTTC. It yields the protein CACDRSRTLYEQYF.

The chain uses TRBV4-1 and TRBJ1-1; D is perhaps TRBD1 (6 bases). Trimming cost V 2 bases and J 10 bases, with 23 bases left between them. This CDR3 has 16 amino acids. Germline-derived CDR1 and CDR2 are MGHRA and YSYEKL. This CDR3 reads CASSQPRNRGAWGAFF. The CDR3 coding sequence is TGCGCCAGCAGCCAACCTCGCAATCGGGGGGCCTGGGGAGCTTTCTTT.

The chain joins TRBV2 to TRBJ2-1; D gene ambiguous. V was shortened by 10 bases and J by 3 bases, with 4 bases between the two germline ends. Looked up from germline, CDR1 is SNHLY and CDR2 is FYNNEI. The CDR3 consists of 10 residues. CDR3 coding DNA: TGTGCCACCATCTACAATGAGCAGTTCTTC. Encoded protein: CATIYNEQFF.

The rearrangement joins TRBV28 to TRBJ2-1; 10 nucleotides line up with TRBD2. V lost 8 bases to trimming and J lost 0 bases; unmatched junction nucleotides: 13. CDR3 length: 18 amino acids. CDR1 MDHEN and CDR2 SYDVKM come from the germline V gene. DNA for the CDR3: TGTGCCAGCCGCCGTTTAGCGGGAGGTATGAGCTCCTACAATGAGCAGTTCTTC. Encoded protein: CASRRLAGGMSSYNEQFF. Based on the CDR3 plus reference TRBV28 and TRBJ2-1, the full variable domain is DVKVTQSSRYLVKRTGEKVFLECVQDMDHENMFWYRQDPGLGLRLIYFSYDVKMKEKGDIPEGYSVSREKKERFSLILESASTNQTSMYLCASRRLAGGMSSYNEQFFGPGTRLTVL.

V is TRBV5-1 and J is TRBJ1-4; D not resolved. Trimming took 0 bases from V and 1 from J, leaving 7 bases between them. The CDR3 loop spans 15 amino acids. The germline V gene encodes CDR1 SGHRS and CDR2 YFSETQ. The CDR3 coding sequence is TGCGCCAGCAGCTTGGTCCCGGGAACTAATGAAAAACTGTTTTTT. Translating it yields CASSLVPGTNEKLFF.

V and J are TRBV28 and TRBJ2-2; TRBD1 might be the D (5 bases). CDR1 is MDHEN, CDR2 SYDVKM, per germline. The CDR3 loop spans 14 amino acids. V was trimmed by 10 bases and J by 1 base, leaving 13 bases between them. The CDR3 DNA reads TGTGCCACGACCTGGGGCAGGAACACCGGGGAGCTGTTTTTT. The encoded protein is CATTWGRNTGELFF. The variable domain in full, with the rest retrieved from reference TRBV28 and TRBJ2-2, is DVKVTQSSRYLVKRTGEKVFLECVQDMDHENMFWYRQDPGLGLRLIYFSYDVKMKEKGDIPEGYSVSREKKERFSLILESASTNQTSMYLCATTWGRNTGELFFGEGSRLTVL.

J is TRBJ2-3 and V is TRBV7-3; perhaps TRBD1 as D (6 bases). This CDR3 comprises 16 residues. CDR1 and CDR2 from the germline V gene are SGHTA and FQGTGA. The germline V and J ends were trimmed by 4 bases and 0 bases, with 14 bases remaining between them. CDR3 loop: CASSSGTGYSTDTQYF. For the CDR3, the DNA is TGTGCCAGCAGCTCAGGAACAGGGTATAGCACAGATACGCAGTATTTT.

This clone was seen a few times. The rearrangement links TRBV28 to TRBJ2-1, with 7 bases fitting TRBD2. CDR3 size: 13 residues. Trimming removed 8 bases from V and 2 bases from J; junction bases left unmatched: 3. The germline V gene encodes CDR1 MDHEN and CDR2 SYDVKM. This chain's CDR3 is CASSSGAYNEQFF. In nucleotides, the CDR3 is TGTGCCAGCTCGAGCGGGGCCTACAATGAGCAGTTCTTC.

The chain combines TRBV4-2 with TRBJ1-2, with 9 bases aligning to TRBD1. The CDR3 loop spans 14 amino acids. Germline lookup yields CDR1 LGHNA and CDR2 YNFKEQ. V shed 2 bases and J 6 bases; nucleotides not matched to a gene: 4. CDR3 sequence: CASSQTGGGNGYTF. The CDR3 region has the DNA TGTGCCAGCAGCCAAACAGGGGGCGGGAATGGCTACACCTTC.

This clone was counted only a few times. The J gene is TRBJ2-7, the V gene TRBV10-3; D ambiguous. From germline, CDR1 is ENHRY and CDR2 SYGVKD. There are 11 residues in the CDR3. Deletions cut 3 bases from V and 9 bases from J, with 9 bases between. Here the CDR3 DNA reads TGTGCCATCAGTGACCAGGTCGGGCAGTACTTC. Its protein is CAISDQVGQYF.

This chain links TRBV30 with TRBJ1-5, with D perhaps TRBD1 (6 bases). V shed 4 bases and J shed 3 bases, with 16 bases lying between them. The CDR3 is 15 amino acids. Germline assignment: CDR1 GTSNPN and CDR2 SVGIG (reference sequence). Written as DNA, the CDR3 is TGTGCCTGGACCCCTCCGACAGGCCTCAATCAGCCCCAGCATTTT. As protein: CAWTPPTGLNQPQHF. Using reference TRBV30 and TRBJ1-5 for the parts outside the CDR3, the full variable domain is SQTIHQWPATLVQPVGSPLSLECTVEGTSNPNLYWYRQAAGRGLQLLFYSVGIGQISSEVPQNLSASRPQDRQFILSSKKLLLSDSGFYLCAWTPPTGLNQPQHFGDGTRLSIL.

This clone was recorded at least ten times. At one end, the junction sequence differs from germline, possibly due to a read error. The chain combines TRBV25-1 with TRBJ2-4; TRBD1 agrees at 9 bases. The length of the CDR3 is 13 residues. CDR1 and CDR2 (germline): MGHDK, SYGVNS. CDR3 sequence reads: CASSGLTGGRLHF. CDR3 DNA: TGTGCCAGCAGTGGCCTTACAGGGGGCCGTCTGCACTTC.

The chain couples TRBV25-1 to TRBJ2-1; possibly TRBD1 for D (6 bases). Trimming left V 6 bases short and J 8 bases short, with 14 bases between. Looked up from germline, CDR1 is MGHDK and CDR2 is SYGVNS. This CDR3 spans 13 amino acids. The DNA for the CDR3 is TGTGCCAGCAGCCTACTACAGGGAGATGAGCAGTTCTTC. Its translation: CASSLLQGDEQFF.

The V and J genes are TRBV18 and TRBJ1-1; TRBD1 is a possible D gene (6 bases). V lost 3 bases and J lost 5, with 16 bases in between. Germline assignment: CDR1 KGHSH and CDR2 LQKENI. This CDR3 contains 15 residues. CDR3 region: CASSPTDSPGTEAFF. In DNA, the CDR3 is TGTGCCAGCTCACCTACGGACAGTCCTGGAACTGAAGCTTTCTTT.

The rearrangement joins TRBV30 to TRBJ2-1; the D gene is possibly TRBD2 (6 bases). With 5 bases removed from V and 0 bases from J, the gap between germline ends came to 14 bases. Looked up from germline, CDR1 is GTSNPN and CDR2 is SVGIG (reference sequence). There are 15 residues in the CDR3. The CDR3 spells CAWQRLGSSYNEQFF. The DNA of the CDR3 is TGTGCCTGGCAAAGACTAGGAAGCTCCTACAATGAGCAGTTCTTC.

The chain's CDR3 is CASSTIYEQYF. The CDR3, as DNA: TGTGCCAGCAGTACTATATACGAGCAGTACTTC. The chain joins TRBV6-6 to TRBJ2-7; D not certain. The germline gives CDR1 MNHNY, CDR2 SVGAGI (reference sequence). Between the trimmed V and J ends, which lost 5 bases and 4 bases, there was a span of 6 bases. The CDR3 is 11 residues long.

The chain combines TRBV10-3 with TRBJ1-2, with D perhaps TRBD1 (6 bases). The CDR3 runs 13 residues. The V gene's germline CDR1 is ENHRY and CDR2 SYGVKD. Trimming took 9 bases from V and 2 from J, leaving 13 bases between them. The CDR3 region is CAILRDINYGYTF. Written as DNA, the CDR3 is TGTGCCATACTTCGGGACATAAACTATGGCTACACCTTC.

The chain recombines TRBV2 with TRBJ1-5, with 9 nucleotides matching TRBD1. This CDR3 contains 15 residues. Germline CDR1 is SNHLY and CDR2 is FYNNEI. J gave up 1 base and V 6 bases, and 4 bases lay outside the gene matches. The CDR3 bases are TGTGCCAGCAGCAACAGGGGGCTGAGCAATCAGCCCCAGCATTTT. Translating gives CASSNRGLSNQPQHF.

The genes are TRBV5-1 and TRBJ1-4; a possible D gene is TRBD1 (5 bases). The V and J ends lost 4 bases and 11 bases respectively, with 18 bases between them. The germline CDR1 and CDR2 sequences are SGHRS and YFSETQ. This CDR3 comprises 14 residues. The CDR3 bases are TGCGCCAGCAGCCCGGGGCTGGGAGGCGGGAAACTGTTTTTT. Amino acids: CASSPGLGGGKLFF.

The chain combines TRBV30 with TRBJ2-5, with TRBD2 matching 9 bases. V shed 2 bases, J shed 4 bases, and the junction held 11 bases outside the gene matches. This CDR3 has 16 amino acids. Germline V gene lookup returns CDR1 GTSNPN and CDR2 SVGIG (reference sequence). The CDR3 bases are TGTGCCTGGAGTCCCACAACGACTAGCGGTAGAGAGACCCAGTACTTC. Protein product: CAWSPTTTSGRETQYF. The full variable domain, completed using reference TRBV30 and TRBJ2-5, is SQTIHQWPATLVQPVGSPLSLECTVEGTSNPNLYWYRQAAGRGLQLLFYSVGIGQISSEVPQNLSASRPQDRQFILSSKKLLLSDSGFYLCAWSPTTTSGRETQYFGPGTRLLVL.

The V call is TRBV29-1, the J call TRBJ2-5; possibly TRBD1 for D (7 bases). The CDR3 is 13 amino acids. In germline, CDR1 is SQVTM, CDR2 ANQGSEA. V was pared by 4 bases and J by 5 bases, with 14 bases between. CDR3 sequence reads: CSVGQGGSETQYF. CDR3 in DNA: TGCAGCGTTGGACAGGGAGGAAGTGAGACCCAGTACTTC.